The sequence of this T cell receptor beta chain was determined in a study of OX40 agonist ivuxolimab in advanced cancers. Study findings and constraints: Among some nonresponders, normalized T-cell clonal expansion was also low.

Details on this clone: Its antigen is unidentified.

This CDR3 has 15 residues. CDR1 is SGHTA and CDR2 is FQGNSA in the germline V gene. V dropped 3 bases and J dropped 0; count of bases not matched to a gene: 5. Autoimmune disease history or systemic immunosuppression meant exclusion. Baseline, cycle 4 day 1, and cycle 7 day 1 were the blood sampling points. The protocol was immunoSEQ multiplex PCR, while the TCRdb copy is restricted to in-frame clones and leaves out a portion. Here the sample spans 20,000 to 25,000 clones, around 89% being singletons. The gene calls are TRBV7-2 and TRBJ2-7; TRBD1 agrees at 7 bases. This specimen was CD4+ or CD8+ T cells sorted from blood, taken in a trial of the OX40 agonist ivuxolimab. This sequence originates from an adult with an advanced solid tumor such as melanoma, head and neck, liver or kidney cancer. CDR3 DNA sequence: TGTGCCAGCAGCTTCAGGGGACAGTCCTCCTACGAGCAGTACTTC. This encodes CASSFRGQSSYEQYF.